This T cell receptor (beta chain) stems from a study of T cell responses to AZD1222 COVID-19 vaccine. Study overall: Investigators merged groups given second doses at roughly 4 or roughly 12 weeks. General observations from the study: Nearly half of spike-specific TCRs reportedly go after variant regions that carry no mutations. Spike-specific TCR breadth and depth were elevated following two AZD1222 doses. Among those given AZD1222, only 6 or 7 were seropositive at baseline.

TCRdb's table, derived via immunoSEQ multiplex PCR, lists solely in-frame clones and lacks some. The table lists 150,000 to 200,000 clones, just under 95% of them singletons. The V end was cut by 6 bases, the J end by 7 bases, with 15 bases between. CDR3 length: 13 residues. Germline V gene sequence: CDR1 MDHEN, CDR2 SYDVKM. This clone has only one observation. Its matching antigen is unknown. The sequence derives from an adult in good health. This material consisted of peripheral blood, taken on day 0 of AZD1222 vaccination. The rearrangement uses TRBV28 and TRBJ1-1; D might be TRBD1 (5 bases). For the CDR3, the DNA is TGTGCCAGCAGCCTAAGTTCAGGGATTGAAGCTTTCTTT. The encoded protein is CASSLSSGIEAFF.